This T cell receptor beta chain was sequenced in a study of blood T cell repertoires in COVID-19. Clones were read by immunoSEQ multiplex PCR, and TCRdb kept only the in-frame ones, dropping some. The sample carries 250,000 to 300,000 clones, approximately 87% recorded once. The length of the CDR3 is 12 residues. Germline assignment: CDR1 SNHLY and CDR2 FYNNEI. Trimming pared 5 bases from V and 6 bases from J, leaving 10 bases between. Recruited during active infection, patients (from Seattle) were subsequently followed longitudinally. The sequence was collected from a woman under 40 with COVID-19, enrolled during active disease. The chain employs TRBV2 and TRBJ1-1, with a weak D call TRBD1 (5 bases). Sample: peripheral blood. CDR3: CASSPLGPEAFF. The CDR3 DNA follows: TGTGCCAGCAGTCCCCTGGGGCCTGAAGCTTTCTTT.